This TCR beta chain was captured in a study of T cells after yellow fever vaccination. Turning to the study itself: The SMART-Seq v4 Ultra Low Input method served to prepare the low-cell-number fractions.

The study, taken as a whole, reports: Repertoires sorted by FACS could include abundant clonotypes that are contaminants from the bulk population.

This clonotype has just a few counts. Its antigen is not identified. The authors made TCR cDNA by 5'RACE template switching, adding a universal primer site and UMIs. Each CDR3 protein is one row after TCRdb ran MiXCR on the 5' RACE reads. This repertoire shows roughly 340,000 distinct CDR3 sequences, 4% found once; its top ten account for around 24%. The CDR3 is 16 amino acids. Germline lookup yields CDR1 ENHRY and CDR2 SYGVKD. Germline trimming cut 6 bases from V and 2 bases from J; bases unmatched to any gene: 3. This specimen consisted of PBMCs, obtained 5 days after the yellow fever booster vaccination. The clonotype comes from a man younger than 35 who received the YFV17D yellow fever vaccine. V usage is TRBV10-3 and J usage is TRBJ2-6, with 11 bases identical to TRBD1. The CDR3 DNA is TGTGCCATCAGGGACAGGGGGCTTGCTGGGGCCAACGTCCTGACTTTC. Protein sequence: CAIRDRGLAGANVLTF.